This TCR beta chain stems from a study of blood T cell repertoires in COVID-19. Study-wide context: The analysed material was cDNA or gDNA that came from T cells, B-cell-depleted T cells, or PBMCs.

Profiled with immunoSEQ multiplex PCR; TCRdb holds only in-frame clones, not every one. The table lists some 290,000 clones, roughly 93% of them singletons. This CDR3 comprises 17 residues. The germline V and J ends were trimmed by 7 bases and 2 bases, with 21 bases remaining between them. Germline V gene sequence: CDR1 LNHDA, CDR2 SQIVND (reference sequence). The receptor comes from a woman in her 40s with acute COVID-19. This rearrangement joins TRBV19 to TRBJ1-5, with D perhaps TRBD1 (5 bases). Sequenced: PBMCs or T cells enriched from blood (not recorded which). Here the CDR3 DNA reads TGTGCCAGTAAAGGGCTGGGGGAGGGCGGACGCAATCAGCCCCAGCATTTT. Its protein product is CASKGLGEGGRNQPQHF.